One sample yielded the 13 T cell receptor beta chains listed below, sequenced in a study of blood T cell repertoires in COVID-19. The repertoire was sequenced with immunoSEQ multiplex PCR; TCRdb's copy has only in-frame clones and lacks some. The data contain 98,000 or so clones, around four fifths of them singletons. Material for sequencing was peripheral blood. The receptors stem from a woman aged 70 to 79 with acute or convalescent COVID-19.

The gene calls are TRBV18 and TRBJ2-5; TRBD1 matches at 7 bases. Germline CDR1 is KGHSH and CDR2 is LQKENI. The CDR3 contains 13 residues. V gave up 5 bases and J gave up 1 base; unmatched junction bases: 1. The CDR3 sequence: CASSGTAQETQYF. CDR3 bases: TGTGCCAGCTCAGGGACAGCCCAAGAGACCCAGTACTTC.

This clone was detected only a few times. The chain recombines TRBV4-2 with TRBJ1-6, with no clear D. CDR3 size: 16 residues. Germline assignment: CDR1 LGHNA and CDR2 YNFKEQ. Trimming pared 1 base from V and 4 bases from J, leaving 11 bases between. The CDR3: CASSQGSTAYNSPLHF. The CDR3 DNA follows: TGTGCCAGCAGCCAAGGGTCAACAGCTTATAATTCACCCCTCCACTTT.

For the CDR3, the DNA is TGTGCCAGCAGCCCTAGTCGGGGGATCGACGAGCAGTTCTTC. Translated, it gives CASSPSRGIDEQFF. This chain connects TRBV7-8 to TRBJ2-1; possibly TRBD2 for D (6 bases). This CDR3 is built from 14 residues. V shed 5 bases and J shed 10 bases, with 18 bases lying between them. Germline values: CDR1 SGHVS, CDR2 FQNEAQ.

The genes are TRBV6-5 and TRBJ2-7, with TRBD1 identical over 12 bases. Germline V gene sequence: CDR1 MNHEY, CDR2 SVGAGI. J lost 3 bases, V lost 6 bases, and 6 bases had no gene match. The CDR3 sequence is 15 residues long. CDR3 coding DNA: TGTGCCAGCAGGTCCGGGACAGGGGGCATCTACGAGCAGTACTTC. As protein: CASRSGTGGIYEQYF.

The CDR3 DNA is TGTGCCAGCAGTTACTCAAGGGACAGGGGAAGGACTGAAGCTTTCTTT. Its translation is CASSYSRDRGRTEAFF. This sequence joins TRBV6-5 and TRBJ1-1; 10 nucleotides agree with TRBD1. The CDR3 spans 16 residues. Germline V gene data show CDR1 as MNHEY and CDR2 as SVGAGI. V shed 0 bases, J shed 5 bases, and the junction held 6 bases outside the gene matches.

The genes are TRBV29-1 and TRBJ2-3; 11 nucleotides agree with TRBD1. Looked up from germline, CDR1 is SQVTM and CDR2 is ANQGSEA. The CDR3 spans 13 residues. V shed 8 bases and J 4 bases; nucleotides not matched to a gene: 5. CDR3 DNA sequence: TGCAGCACAGGACAGGGGGCAGCAGATACGCAGTATTTT. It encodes CSTGQGAADTQYF.

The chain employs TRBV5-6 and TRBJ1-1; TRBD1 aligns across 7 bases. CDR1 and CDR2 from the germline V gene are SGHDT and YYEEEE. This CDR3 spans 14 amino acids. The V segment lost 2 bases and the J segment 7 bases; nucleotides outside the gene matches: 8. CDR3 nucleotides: TGTGCCAGCAGCTTTTGGCAGGGGGAAAGTGAAGCTTTCTTT. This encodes CASSFWQGESEAFF.

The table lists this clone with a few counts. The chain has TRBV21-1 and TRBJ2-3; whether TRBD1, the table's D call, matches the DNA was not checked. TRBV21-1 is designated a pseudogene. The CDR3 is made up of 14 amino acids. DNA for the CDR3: TGTGCCAGCAGCAAAATAGGGGGCACAGATACGCAGTATTTT. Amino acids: CASSKIGGTDTQYF.

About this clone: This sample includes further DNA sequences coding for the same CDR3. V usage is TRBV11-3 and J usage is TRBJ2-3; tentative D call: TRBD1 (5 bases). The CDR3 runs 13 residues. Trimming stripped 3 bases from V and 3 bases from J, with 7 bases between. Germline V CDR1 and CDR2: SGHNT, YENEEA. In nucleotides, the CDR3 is TGTGCCAGCAGCTTGCCAGGGACAGATACGCAGTATTTT. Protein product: CASSLPGTDTQYF.

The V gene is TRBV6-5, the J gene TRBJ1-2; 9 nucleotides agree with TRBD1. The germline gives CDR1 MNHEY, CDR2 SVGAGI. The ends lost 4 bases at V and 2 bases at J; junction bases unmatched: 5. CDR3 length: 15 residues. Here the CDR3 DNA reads TGTGCCAGCAGTTCGTCCGGACAGGGGAACTATGGCTACACCTTC. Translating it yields CASSSSGQGNYGYTF.

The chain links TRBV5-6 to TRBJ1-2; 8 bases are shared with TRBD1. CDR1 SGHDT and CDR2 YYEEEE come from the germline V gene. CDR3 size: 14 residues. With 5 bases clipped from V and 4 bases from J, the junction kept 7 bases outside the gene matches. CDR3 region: CASRLAGGTYGYTF. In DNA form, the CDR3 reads TGTGCCAGCAGACTTGCAGGGGGCACCTATGGCTACACCTTC.

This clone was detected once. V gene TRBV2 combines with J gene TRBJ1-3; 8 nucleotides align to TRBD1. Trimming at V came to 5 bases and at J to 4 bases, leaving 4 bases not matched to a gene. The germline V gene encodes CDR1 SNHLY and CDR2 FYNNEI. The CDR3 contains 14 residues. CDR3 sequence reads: CASSRTGLGNTIYF. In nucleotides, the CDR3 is TGTGCCAGCAGTAGGACAGGGCTGGGAAACACCATATATTTT.

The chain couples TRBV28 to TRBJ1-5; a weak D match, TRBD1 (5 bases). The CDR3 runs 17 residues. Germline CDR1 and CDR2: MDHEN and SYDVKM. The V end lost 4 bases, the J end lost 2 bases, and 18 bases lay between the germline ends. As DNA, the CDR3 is TGTGCCAGCAGTTCCTCCGGACAATCGCATCGCAATCAGCCCCAGCATTTT. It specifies CASSSSGQSHRNQPQHF.